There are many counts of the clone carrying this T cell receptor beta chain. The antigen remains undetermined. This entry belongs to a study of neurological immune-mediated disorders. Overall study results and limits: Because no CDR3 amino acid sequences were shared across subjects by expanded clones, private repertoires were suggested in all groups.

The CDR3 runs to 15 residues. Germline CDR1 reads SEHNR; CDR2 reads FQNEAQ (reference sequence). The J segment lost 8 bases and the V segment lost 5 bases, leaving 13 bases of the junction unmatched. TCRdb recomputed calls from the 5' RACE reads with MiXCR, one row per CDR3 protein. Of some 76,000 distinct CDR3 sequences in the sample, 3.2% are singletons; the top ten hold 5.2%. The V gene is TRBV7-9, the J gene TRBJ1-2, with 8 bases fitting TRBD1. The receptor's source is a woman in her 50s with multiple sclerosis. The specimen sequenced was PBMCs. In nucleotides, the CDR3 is TGTGCCAGCAGCCCCCCTCGGCAGGGGGCTAAGGGCTACACCTTC. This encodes CASSPPRQGAKGYTF.